The 2 T cell receptor beta chains below all came from one sample that was sequenced in a study of cytomegalovirus exposure and HLA in healthy donors. In the PCR, 60 Vbeta and 13 Jbeta primers were used. Sequencing was performed with immunoSEQ multiplex PCR; in TCRdb, only in-frame clones are kept and a portion is missing. The sample includes 43,000 or so clones, 60% to 85% of them seen just once. Sequencing input: PBMCs. All receptors come from a man aged 25 to 45 in good health and CMV-seronegative.

The V gene is TRBV11-2, the J gene TRBJ2-1; a possible D gene is TRBD2 (5 bases). CDR1 is SGHAT, CDR2 FQNNGV, per germline. The CDR3 loop spans 14 amino acids. Trimming left V 4 bases short and J 3 bases short, with 10 bases between. CDR3 protein: CASSSGIGYNEQFF. In DNA form, the CDR3 reads TGTGCCAGCAGCTCGGGGATCGGCTACAATGAGCAGTTCTTC. Variable domain in full (rest from reference TRBV11-2 and TRBJ2-1): EAGVAQSPRYKIIEKRQSVAFWCNPISGHATLYWYQQILGQGPKLLIQFQNNGVVDDSQLPKDRFSAERLKGVDSTLKIQPAKLEDSAVYLCASSSGIGYNEQFFGPGTRLTVL.

This chain joins TRBV30 and TRBJ1-3; 7 nucleotides align to TRBD1. V shed 0 bases and J 2 bases; nucleotides not matched to a gene: 4. The CDR3 has 15 amino acids. The V gene's germline CDR1 is GTSNPN and CDR2 SVGIG (reference sequence). CDR3 bases: TGTGCCTGGAGTGTGACAGGGCGCGCTGGAAACACCATATATTTT. Its translation is CAWSVTGRAGNTIYF.